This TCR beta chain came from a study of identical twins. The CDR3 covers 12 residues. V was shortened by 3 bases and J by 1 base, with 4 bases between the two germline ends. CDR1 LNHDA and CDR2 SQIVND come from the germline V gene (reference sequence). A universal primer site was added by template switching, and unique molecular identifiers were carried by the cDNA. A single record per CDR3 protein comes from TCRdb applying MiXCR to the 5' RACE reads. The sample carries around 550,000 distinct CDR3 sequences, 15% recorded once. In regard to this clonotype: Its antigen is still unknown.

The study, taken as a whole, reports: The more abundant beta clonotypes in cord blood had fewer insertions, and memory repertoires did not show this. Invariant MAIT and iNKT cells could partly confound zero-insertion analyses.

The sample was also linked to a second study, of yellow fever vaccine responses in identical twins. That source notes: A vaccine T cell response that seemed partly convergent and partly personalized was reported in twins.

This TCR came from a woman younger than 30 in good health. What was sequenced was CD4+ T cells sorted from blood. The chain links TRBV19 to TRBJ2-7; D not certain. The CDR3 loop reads CASSIGSYEQYF. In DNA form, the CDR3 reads TGTGCCAGTAGTATTGGATCCTACGAGCAGTACTTC.